This is a list of T cell receptor beta chains from one sample in a study of cytomegalovirus exposure and HLA in healthy donors. Profiling relied on immunoSEQ multiplex PCR, and the TCRdb table lists in-frame clones only, not all of them. The profile covers around 140,000 clones, with 80% appearing a single time and about 2.5% taken by the ten largest. Sequencing input: PBMCs. Source of these receptors: a man in his forties or fifties in good health and CMV-seronegative. Each CDR3 is given without its conserved first and last residue. D genes are given only for firm matches.

D	V	CDR3
.	TRBV7-8	ASSLTEDYGYT
.	TRBV4-1	ASSPRGQEAF
.	TRBV5-4	ASSPRWRVANTGELF
.	TRBV4-2	ASSQLLGAEVTDTQY
.	TRBV6-1	ASSGRMAGRYTEAF
.	TRBV6-6	ASSYPQGAEAF
TRBD1	TRBV5-1	ASSLPTGGSGNTIY
.	TRBV7-2	ASSLGQSLYEQY
.	TRBV5-4	ASSFRREANTGELF
.	TRBV5-1	ASSGLRETDEQF
.	TRBV7-9	ASSLVGDKQETQY
TRBD1	TRBV7-9	ASSKTGGEYT
.	TRBV28	VTGTNTEAF
.	TRBV9	ASSVDSSFPDTQY
.	TRBV7-2	ASSLGPGSVGNTIY
.	TRBV4-1	ASSQGGRGPPNSPLH
.	TRBV12-5	ASGLELGQKQY
.	TRBV27	ASSLRLRGVNTEAF
.	TRBV28	ATSFSSYEQY
TRBD2	TRBV29-1	SAHLTSGVEQY
TRBD1	TRBV6-4	ASSVGQGSSPLH